This entry features one T cell receptor (beta chain) sequence. What it binds is not known. The data were obtained in a study of cytomegalovirus exposure and HLA in healthy donors. Broader study findings: Across donors, sequencing depth was assumed by presence/absence analyses to be roughly uniform. Cytomegalovirus association was listed for roughly 160 TCR beta chains. TCR beta sequences reportedly predicted the HLA-A and HLA-B alleles of most subjects accurately.

The PCR contained 60 Vbeta and 13 Jbeta primers. The protocol was immunoSEQ multiplex PCR, while the TCRdb copy is restricted to in-frame clones and leaves out a portion. The profile covers 70,000 or so clones, with around three quarters appearing a single time and 7.8% taken by the ten largest. The CDR3 runs to 14 residues. The V and J ends lost 7 bases and 8 bases, in that order; junction bases with no gene match: 14. Germline CDR1 is SQVTM and CDR2 is ANQGSEA. The chain is built from TRBV29-1 and TRBJ1-2; 9 bases are a match to TRBD1. This sequence was found in a man aged 18 to 35 in good health and CMV-seropositive. The sample was PBMCs. In DNA form, the CDR3 reads TGCAGCGCAGACAAACAGGGGGCCCAAGGCGGCTACACCTTC. It specifies CSADKQGAQGGYTF.